This is a list of T cell receptor beta chains from one sample in a study of T-cell reconstitution after alpha-beta-depleted transplantation in children. TCRdb re-called the PCR reads through MiXCR, storing one row per CDR3 protein. The repertoire consists of 250,000 to 300,000 distinct CDR3 sequences, with about 9.5% occurring once and the leading ten covering roughly 7.1%. The specimen was PBMCs, collected before TCRalphabeta/CD19-depleted stem cell transplant. The source is a boy in the first two years of life with acute myeloid leukemia, due to receive a stem cell transplant. CDR3s include the opening cysteine and the closing phenylalanine or tryptophan. Fields, in order: J gene, clone size, D gene, V gene, CDR3 protein, CDR3 DNA. The D gene is left open where the match is weak. Only some rows state a clone size, as once, few, many or a class for expanded clones.

TRBJ2-7 many . TRBV29-1 CSVGDGTNYEQYF TGCAGCGTCGGCGACGGGACAAACTACGAGCAGTACTTC
TRBJ2-7 many . TRBV13 CASSPSGREQYF TGTGCCAGCAGCCCCTCCGGTCGCGAGCAGTACTTC
TRBJ2-7 . TRBD1 TRBV6-2/TRBV6-3 CASSYTGGYEQYF TGTGCCAGCAGTTACACAGGGGGCTACGAGCAGTACTTC
TRBJ2-5 few TRBD2 TRBV6-5 CASSYWTSGSLETQYF TGTGCCAGCAGTTATTGGACTAGCGGGAGTTTGGAGACCCAGTACTTC
TRBJ2-5 many TRBD2 TRBV27 CASSLGRLAGEETQYF TGTGCCAGCAGTTTAGGTCGACTAGCGGGAGAGGAGACCCAGTACTTC
TRBJ2-1 few . TRBV19 CASSITGPLYNEQFF TGTGCCAGTAGTATTACCGGGCCACTTTACAATGAGCAGTTCTTC
TRBJ1-6 few TRBD1 TRBV20-1 CSVWDRDNSPLHF TGCAGTGTCTGGGACAGGGATAATTCACCCCTCCACTTT
TRBJ2-1 few . TRBV29-1 CSVDSGLASSYNEQFF TGCAGCGTTGATTCAGGCCTAGCTAGCTCCTACAATGAGCAGTTCTTC
TRBJ2-5 . . TRBV20-1 CSATPGAGQETQYF TGCAGTGCCACCCCTGGGGCAGGGCAAGAGACCCAGTACTTC
TRBJ2-7 many . TRBV27 CASSLGGSPNYEQYF TGTGCCAGCAGTTTAGGCGGGTCCCCTAACTACGAGCAGTACTTC
TRBJ2-3 . TRBD1 TRBV11-2 CASSFATGDGDTQYF TGTGCCAGCAGCTTCGCGACAGGGGACGGCGATACGCAGTATTTT
TRBJ2-1 many TRBD2 TRBV7-9 CASSPRTSGIYNEQFF TGTGCCAGCAGCCCCCGGACTAGCGGGATCTACAATGAGCAGTTCTTC
TRBJ2-3 many TRBD2 TRBV4-2 CASSPYSLAGGTDTQYF TGTGCCAGCAGCCCTTATTCTCTAGCGGGGGGCACAGATACGCAGTATTTT
TRBJ2-2 few TRBD2 TRBV5-4 CASSLLSIAGSGYAGELFF TGTGCCAGCAGCTTACTGTCGATTGCTGGTAGCGGGTATGCCGGGGAGCTGTTTTTT
TRBJ2-7 many . TRBV3-1 CASSPLPGSYEQYF TGTGCCAGCAGCCCCCTACCTGGAAGCTACGAGCAGTACTTC
TRBJ2-1 many . TRBV11-2 CASSLDRWVNEQFF TGTGCCAGCAGCTTAGATCGGTGGGTGAATGAGCAGTTCTTC
TRBJ2-7 . TRBD2 TRBV7-9 CASSFSGSQYEQYF TGTGCCAGCAGCTTTAGCGGGAGTCAGTACGAGCAGTACTTC
TRBJ2-1 many . TRBV5-1 CASSLPEAGISYNEQFF TGCGCCAGCAGCTTACCCGAGGCGGGTATTTCCTACAATGAGCAGTTCTTC
TRBJ2-5 few . TRBV29-1 CSESRGQETQYF TGCAGCGAGTCCAGGGGCCAAGAGACCCAGTACTTC
TRBJ2-5 many TRBD2 TRBV20-1 CSARGGAETQYF TGCAGTGCTCGCGGGGGGGCCGAGACCCAGTACTTC
TRBJ2-5 . TRBD2 TRBV20-1 CSARTTSGRKGGETQYF TGCAGTGCTAGAACTACTAGCGGGAGAAAGGGAGGGGAGACCCAGTACTTC
TRBJ2-7 many . TRBV1 CTSSQGTPDRGTYEQYF TGCACCAGCAGCCAAGGGACCCCGGACAGGGGGACTTACGAGCAGTACTTC
TRBJ1-6 many . TRBV7-9 CASSFTGSSPLHF TGTGCCAGCAGCTTTACAGGGAGTTCACCCCTCCACTTT
TRBJ2-7 many . TRBV7-2 CASSLVAGSGEQYF TGTGCCAGCAGCTTAGTGGCAGGGTCCGGGGAGCAGTACTTC
TRBJ2-3 many . TRBV5-1 CASSFGLVTDTQYF TGCGCCAGCAGCTTTGGTCTGGTCACAGATACGCAGTATTTT
TRBJ2-5 . TRBD2 TRBV6-6 CASTSGGQETQYF TGTGCCAGCACCTCGGGGGGTCAGGAGACCCAGTACTTC
TRBJ2-7 many . TRBV25-1 CASSELGSYEQYF TGTGCCAGCAGTGAACTGGGGAGCTACGAGCAGTACTTC
TRBJ2-1 many TRBD2 TRBV6-5 CASSTAGGPYNEQFF TGTGCCAGCAGTACCGCGGGAGGGCCCTACAATGAGCAGTTCTTC
TRBJ2-3 many . TRBV3-1 CASSQVFQGDTQYF TGTGCCAGCAGCCAGGTCTTCCAAGGAGATACGCAGTATTTT
TRBJ2-5 many TRBD1 TRBV12-3/TRBV12-4 CASSLGTGTYQYF TGTGCCAGCAGTTTAGGGACAGGTACTTACCAGTACTTC
TRBJ1-1 many . TRBV29-1 CSVVDTGQLNTEAFF TGCAGCGTTGTGGACACGGGACAACTGAACACTGAAGCTTTCTTT
TRBJ2-7 many . TRBV11-2 CASSIRGYEQYF TGTGCCAGCAGCATTAGGGGGTACGAGCAGTACTTC
TRBJ2-1 many TRBD2 TRBV5-1 CASSSVLAGGPRNEQFF TGCGCCAGCAGCTCCGTTCTAGCGGGAGGGCCAAGGAATGAGCAGTTCTTC
TRBJ2-7 many . TRBV5-1 CASSFQGVEQYF TGCGCCAGCAGTTTTCAGGGAGTCGAGCAGTACTTC
TRBJ2-1 many . TRBV28 CASSFGGGPIYNEQFF TGTGCCAGCAGTTTTGGGGGGGGCCCGATCTACAATGAGCAGTTCTTC
TRBJ2-1 many TRBD2 TRBV5-8 CASSPRDYFNEQFF TGTGCCAGCAGCCCAAGGGACTACTTCAATGAGCAGTTCTTC
TRBJ1-5 many TRBD1 TRBV9 CASSVAGQDSNQPQHF TGTGCCAGCAGCGTAGCGGGACAGGATAGCAATCAGCCCCAGCATTTT
TRBJ2-3 many . TRBV7-9 CASSLEVDTQYF TGTGCCAGCAGCTTAGAGGTAGATACGCAGTATTTT
TRBJ2-6 many . TRBV4-1 CASSQDRMGRTGANVLTF TGCGCCAGCAGCCAAGATAGAATGGGGCGAACCGGGGCCAACGTCCTGACTTTC
TRBJ2-7 few . TRBV18 CASSPSLASTYEQYF TGTGCCAGCTCACCAAGCCTAGCGTCTACCTACGAGCAGTACTTC
TRBJ1-6 many TRBD1 TRBV28 CASSPYLTGTGRNRLHSPLHF TGTGCCAGCAGTCCCTACCTTACCGGGACAGGGAGGAACCGGTTACATTCACCCCTCCACTTT
TRBJ2-5 . . TRBV2 CASRKGGPQETQYF TGTGCCAGCCGCAAGGGGGGTCCGCAAGAGACCCAGTACTTC
TRBJ1-2 . . TRBV7-2 CASSLSYKNYGYTF TGTGCCAGCAGCTTAAGTTACAAAAACTATGGCTACACCTTC
TRBJ2-1 few . TRBV20-1 CSARETSRSGAYNEQFF TGCAGTGCTAGAGAGACAAGTCGCTCTGGTGCCTACAATGAGCAGTTCTTC
TRBJ2-7 many TRBD1 TRBV6-1 CASSHRTGLSEQYF TGTGCCAGCAGTCATCGGACAGGGCTCTCCGAGCAGTACTTC
TRBJ1-1 many TRBD1 TRBV6-1 CASTKDRGLVNTEAFF TGTGCCAGCACTAAGGACAGGGGGCTCGTGAACACTGAAGCTTTCTTT
TRBJ2-5 many . TRBV20-1 CSARIGGQETQYF TGCAGTGCTAGGATAGGGGGACAAGAGACCCAGTACTTC
TRBJ2-1 . . TRBV11-3 CASSLVARQSEQFF TGTGCCAGCAGCTTAGTTGCAAGACAAAGTGAGCAGTTCTTC
TRBJ2-1 many TRBD2 TRBV25-1 CASSEYGEGPFLNEQFF TGTGCCAGCAGTGAATATGGGGAGGGGCCGTTCCTAAATGAGCAGTTCTTC
TRBJ2-2 . TRBD2 TRBV7-2 CASKLAGPNTGELFF TGTGCCAGCAAGCTAGCGGGACCGAACACCGGGGAGCTGTTTTTT
TRBJ2-5 many . TRBV11-2 CASSPPLGPQETQYF TGTGCCAGCAGCCCACCGCTGGGGCCTCAAGAGACCCAGTACTTC
TRBJ1-3 many . TRBV5-1 CASSVNGNTIYF TGCGCCAGCAGCGTAAACGGAAACACCATATATTTT
TRBJ1-5 many . TRBV28 CASNPTGINQPQHF TGTGCCAGCAATCCGACAGGTATCAATCAGCCCCAGCATTTT
TRBJ2-1 few TRBD1 TRBV12-3/TRBV12-4 CASSLALGTGARNEQFF TGTGCCAGCAGTTTAGCCCTTGGGACAGGGGCGCGGAATGAGCAGTTCTTC
TRBJ2-5 few TRBD1 TRBV7-2 CASSFPGQGIQETQYF TGTGCCAGCAGCTTTCCGGGACAGGGTATCCAAGAGACCCAGTACTTC
TRBJ2-1 many TRBD2 TRBV9 CASSSTRTSWGNEQFF TGTGCCAGCAGCTCTACCAGGACTAGTTGGGGGAATGAGCAGTTCTTC
TRBJ2-7 many TRBD2 TRBV7-6 CASSLKASGRGGYEQYF TGTGCCAGCAGCCTTAAGGCTAGCGGGAGGGGGGGCTACGAGCAGTACTTC
TRBJ2-7 . TRBD2 TRBV11-1 CASSSWTSGGPWGSYEQYF TGTGCCAGCAGCTCCTGGACTAGCGGGGGGCCCTGGGGCTCCTACGAGCAGTACTTC
TRBJ2-1 many . TRBV12-3/TRBV12-4 CASSLGVAHYNEQFF TGTGCCAGCAGCCTAGGGGTAGCCCACTACAATGAGCAGTTCTTC